This TCR beta chain was recorded in a study of response to subunit inactivated influenza vaccine. TCRdb re-analysed the RT-PCR reads in MiXCR, keeping a single row per CDR3 protein. The sample has roughly 570,000 distinct CDR3 sequences, over 10% seen once. Germline V gives CDR1 LGHDT, CDR2 YNNKEL (reference sequence). The CDR3 has 18 amino acids. V dropped 1 base and J dropped 7 bases, with 26 bases sitting between them. This specimen consisted of PBMCs from blood, obtained 40 to 50 days after vaccination. This clonotype was sampled from a man aged 45-65 years who received an inactivated influenza vaccine. The gene calls are TRBV3-1 and TRBJ2-7, with TRBD1 as a possible D gene (6 bases). The CDR3 loop is CASSQVVTSDRTMGEQYF. The CDR3 nucleotides read TGTGCCAGCAGCCAAGTCGTCACTTCGGACAGAACGATGGGGGAGCAGTACTTC.